This TCR beta chain was captured by sequencing in a study of blood T cell repertoires in COVID-19. Background on the study: Acute and convalescent COVID-19 specimens originated in the United States, Italy and Spain. T cells, B-cell-depleted T cells, or PBMCs supplied cDNA or gDNA.

V trimming: 0 bases; J trimming: 16 bases; junction bases outside the gene matches: 21. CDR3 length: 18 residues. CDR1 SGHTA and CDR2 FQGTGA come from the germline V gene. Authors' data handling: It was from reference gene primer amplification that nucleated cell counts were estimated. Produced via immunoSEQ multiplex PCR; TCRdb's table is partial and in-frame only. The DNA was the basis for D and trimming; V, J and clone size are from that table. The data hold 57,000 or so clones, with 86% observed a single time. The sequence derives from a human donor in a cohort sampled during active COVID-19. The V gene is TRBV7-3, the J gene TRBJ2-1, with TRBD2 matching over 10 bases. The sequenced sample consisted of peripheral blood. CDR3: CASSLTGRGASGSSPSFF. In nucleotides, the CDR3 is TGTGCCAGCAGCTTAACGGGCAGGGGGGCTAGCGGGAGCTCCCCTAGCTTCTTC.